This TCR beta chain came from a study of early T cells in non-severe SARS-CoV-2 infection. Overall study context: Sequencing was performed on bulk RNA from unsorted whole blood, leaving chains unpaired. Notes on the study in general: Matching against VDJdb likely underestimated virus-specific expansions, favoring anti-spike CD8.

Individual cDNA molecules were tagged with unique molecular identifiers. One entry per CDR3 protein results from TCRdb running MiXCR on the 5' RACE reads. The table records 40,000 to 45,000 distinct CDR3 sequences, approximately 6.1% of them present only once. This clonotype was counted many times. What it binds is not known. This CDR3 spans 17 amino acids. Germline values: CDR1 SEHNR, CDR2 FQNEAQ (reference sequence). V lost 2 bases and J lost 0, with 16 bases in between. V is TRBV7-9 and J is TRBJ1-1; possible D gene TRBD1, 5 bases. The input for sequencing was whole blood, taken at baseline. The receptor was derived from an adult who was a healthcare worker with PCR-confirmed SARS-CoV-2 infection or an uninfected control (not recorded which). DNA for the CDR3: TGTGCCAGCAGCTTACCCTGGACACTGGGAATGAACACTGAAGCTTTCTTT. This translates into CASSLPWTLGMNTEAFF.